The 29 T cell receptor beta chains below come from one sample, sequenced in a study of OX40 agonist ivuxolimab in advanced cancers. Produced via immunoSEQ multiplex PCR; TCRdb's table is partial and in-frame only. The sample includes approximately 80,000 clones, 85% of them seen just once. The sequenced sample was CD4+ or CD8+ T cells sorted from blood, obtained in a trial of the OX40 agonist ivuxolimab. Receptor source: an adult with an advanced solid tumor such as melanoma, head and neck, liver or kidney cancer.

The rearrangement joins TRBV6-1 to TRBJ1-1; TRBD1 agrees at 7 bases. CDR1 and CDR2 from the germline V gene are MNHNS and SASEGT. J was trimmed by 1 base and V by 10 bases; bases with no gene match: 6. The CDR3 is 13 amino acids. CDR3 residues: CATHRGTNTEAFF. DNA for the CDR3: TGTGCCACGCACAGGGGTACGAACACTGAAGCTTTCTTT.

The V and J genes are TRBV6-5 and TRBJ1-6; 10 positions agree with TRBD1. Germline CDR1 reads MNHEY; CDR2 reads SVGAGI. This CDR3 is built from 15 residues. V trimming: 4 bases; J trimming: 9 bases; junction bases outside the gene matches: 6. CDR3 bases: TGTGCCAGCAGTTCACCGGGACAGGGGACTTCACCCCTCCACTTT. This codes for CASSSPGQGTSPLHF.

The chain combines TRBV4-2 with TRBJ2-1; no clear D. Germline CDR1 is LGHNA and CDR2 is YNFKEQ. The V and J ends lost 3 bases and 0 bases respectively, with 12 bases between them. The CDR3 extends over 16 amino acids. DNA of the CDR3: TGTGCCAGCAGCCAGGGTGGGTACAGCTCCTACAATGAGCAGTTCTTC. It encodes CASSQGGYSSYNEQFF.

The chain couples TRBV5-1 to TRBJ1-2, with 9 nucleotides matching TRBD1. V shed 1 base, J shed 8 bases, and the junction held 6 bases outside the gene matches. From germline, CDR1 is SGHRS and CDR2 YFSETQ. The CDR3 spans 14 residues. This CDR3 is CASSLIGTGSGYTF. The CDR3 DNA sequence: TGCGCCAGCAGCTTGATAGGGACAGGGTCGGGCTACACCTTC.

In DNA, the CDR3 is TGTGCCTGGGTCACGGGGGGTACCTATGGCTACACCTTC. This sequence encodes CAWVTGGTYGYTF. The rearrangement joins TRBV30 to TRBJ1-2; tentatively, D is TRBD1 (5 bases). The V end was cut by 5 bases, the J end by 4 bases, with 14 bases between. The length of the CDR3 is 13 residues. Germline CDR1 and CDR2: GTSNPN and SVGIG (reference sequence).

This clone was counted once. The V call is TRBV19, the J call TRBJ1-2, with D possibly TRBD1 on 6 matching bases. The CDR3 runs to 15 residues. Germline V gives CDR1 LNHDA, CDR2 SQIVND (reference sequence). The ends were cut back, 8 bases at V and 3 bases at J, with 19 bases in the middle. The CDR3 spells CASGSDGGAHYGYTF. The DNA of the CDR3 is TGTGCCAGTGGGTCGGATGGGGGGGCGCACTATGGCTACACCTTC.

The rearrangement links TRBV6-5 to TRBJ2-3; D not resolved. This CDR3 has 15 amino acids. CDR1 and CDR2 (germline): MNHEY, SVGAGI. V was shortened by 2 bases and J by 5 bases, with 14 bases between the two germline ends. The DNA for the CDR3 is TGTGCCAGCAGTTACGAAGTAGGGTTGGTAGATACGCAGTATTTT. This gives the protein CASSYEVGLVDTQYF.

This clone has only a few counts. The chain links TRBV7-9 to TRBJ2-1; D remains ambiguous. Germline V gene sequence: CDR1 SEHNR, CDR2 FQNEAQ (reference sequence). CDR3 length: 14 amino acids. V was clipped by 0 bases and J by 7 bases, with 10 bases between them. CDR3 nucleotides: TGTGCCAGCAGCTTAGCGTACATGCAAAATGAGCAGTTCTTC. This encodes CASSLAYMQNEQFF.

The CDR3 DNA follows: TGTGCCAGCAGCCCAGGGGGCGTGAATTCACCCCTCCACTTT. Encoded protein: CASSPGGVNSPLHF. The V and J genes are TRBV7-8 and TRBJ1-6; 8 positions match TRBD1. V was clipped by 5 bases and J by 7 bases; unmatched bases: 4. The CDR3 consists of 14 residues. Germline V gives CDR1 SGHVS, CDR2 FQNEAQ.

In its sample, this clone was seen a few times. The rearrangement links TRBV5-1 to TRBJ2-1; unclear D gene. This CDR3 has 15 amino acids. V was cut by 0 bases and J by 0 bases, with 7 bases left in between. CDR1 is SGHRS, CDR2 YFSETQ, per germline. The CDR3 nucleotides are TGCGCCAGCAGCTTGGAGACGGGCTCCTACAATGAGCAGTTCTTC. Its protein is CASSLETGSYNEQFF.

There are a few counts of this clone. V usage is TRBV5-4 and J usage is TRBJ2-5; 8 bases map to TRBD1. V lost 4 bases and J lost 4; bases outside the gene matches: 12. The germline V gene has CDR1 SGHNT and CDR2 YYREEE (reference sequence). The CDR3 contains 16 residues. The DNA of the CDR3 is TGTGCCAGCAGCCCGGGGTTGGCGGACAGGGCAGAGACCCAGTACTTC. This translates into CASSPGLADRAETQYF.

The rearrangement uses TRBV10-3 and TRBJ2-2; D call uncertain. Germline lookup yields CDR1 ENHRY and CDR2 SYGVKD. V was pared by 6 bases and J by 0 bases, with 8 bases between. The CDR3 loop spans 14 amino acids. Written as DNA, the CDR3 is TGTGCCATCAGGGCAGTACCGAACACCGGGGAGCTGTTTTTT. Amino acid sequence: CAIRAVPNTGELFF.

The chain is built from TRBV30 and TRBJ2-1; the D gene is possibly TRBD1 (5 bases). V was clipped by 1 base and J by 2 bases, with 9 bases between them. CDR1 and CDR2 (germline): GTSNPN, SVGIG (reference sequence). The CDR3 spans 14 residues. In DNA form, the CDR3 reads TGTGCCTGGAGTGGGGGCACCGCCTACAATGAGCAGTTCTTC. Encoded protein: CAWSGGTAYNEQFF.

The rearrangement joins TRBV2 to TRBJ1-5; D gene uncertain. Per the germline V gene, CDR1 is SNHLY and CDR2 is FYNNEI. The CDR3 covers 13 residues. The V and J ends lost 3 bases and 5 bases respectively, with 8 bases between them. The CDR3 loop is CASSDHPDQPQHF. DNA of the CDR3: TGTGCCAGCAGTGATCACCCCGATCAGCCCCAGCATTTT.

The J gene is TRBJ2-4, the V gene TRBV18, with D perhaps matching TRBD1 (7 bases). V shed 2 bases and J shed 7 bases, with 18 bases lying between them. Germline V gene data show CDR1 as KGHSH and CDR2 as LQKENI. CDR3 length: 16 residues. CDR3 DNA sequence: TGTGCCAGCTCACCAGGCTCCAGGGGGGAGAGCAACATTCAGTACTTC. Its translation is CASSPGSRGESNIQYF.

The V and J genes are TRBV5-3 and TRBJ1-5; 9 bases agree with TRBD1. TRBV5-3 is an ORF, and what it does is uncertain. The CDR3 totals 19 residues. Trimming took 4 bases from V and 2 from J; bases not matched to a gene: 16. The CDR3 loop reads CARSRPGTGCSRGNQPQHF. The CDR3 coding sequence is TGTGCCAGAAGCCGCCCCGGGACAGGGTGCTCTAGGGGCAATCAGCCCCAGCATTTT.

The chain combines TRBV10-3 with TRBJ1-1, with D possibly matching TRBD1 (5 bases). The V gene lost 8 bases and the J gene lost 3 bases, with 13 bases spanning the gap. CDR1 ENHRY and CDR2 SYGVKD come from the germline V gene. CDR3 length equals 13 residues. The CDR3 region is CAIGYRSDTEAFF. The DNA for the CDR3 is TGTGCCATCGGTTACAGGTCGGACACTGAAGCTTTCTTT.

This chain links TRBV7-2 with TRBJ1-2; 8 bases agree with TRBD1. Germline lookup yields CDR1 SGHTA and CDR2 FQGNSA. The CDR3 length is 15 residues. The trim removed 1 base at V and 4 bases at J, leaving 5 bases unmatched. CDR3 coding DNA: TGTGCCAGCAGCTTAGGGACAGGGCACTCCTATGGCTACACCTTC. It encodes CASSLGTGHSYGYTF.

A single count supports this clone. V is TRBV6-6 and J is TRBJ1-6; 7 nucleotides match TRBD1. The CDR3 has 14 residues. V trimming: 7 bases; J trimming: 4 bases; junction bases outside the gene matches: 4. Germline CDR1 is MNHNY and CDR2 is SVGAGI (reference sequence). CDR3 residues: CASTDRAYNSPLHF. In nucleotides, the CDR3 is TGTGCCAGCACAGACAGGGCTTATAATTCACCCCTCCACTTT.

The chain uses TRBV6-5 and TRBJ1-2; 7 positions match TRBD1. V lost 5 bases and J lost 8; bases outside the gene matches: 14. CDR1 is MNHEY and CDR2 is SVGAGI in the germline V gene. CDR3 length: 15 amino acids. CDR3 sequence (DNA): TGTGCCAGCAGTCTCCTCCGAACAGGGGACCGGGGCTACACCTTC. This sequence encodes CASSLLRTGDRGYTF.

The V call is TRBV29-1, the J call TRBJ2-3; D assignment may be TRBD1 or TRBD2 (6 bases each). This CDR3 spans 14 amino acids. Germline-derived CDR1 and CDR2 are SQVTM and ANQGSEA. V was cut by 8 bases and J by 3 bases, with 18 bases left in between. CDR3 sequence: CSSIRGRWTDTQYF. The CDR3 region has the DNA TGCAGCTCTATCCGGGGGCGATGGACAGATACGCAGTATTTT.

The table lists this clone with a count of one. The chain carries TRBV5-1 and TRBJ2-7; 11 bases line up with TRBD2. CDR1 is SGHRS, CDR2 YFSETQ, per germline. The V gene end was trimmed by 7 bases and the J gene end by 3 bases; junction bases not matched to a gene: 12. The CDR3 spans 16 residues. CDR3 coding DNA: TGCGCCAGCCGCGAACAATATAGCGGGGGGGTCTACGAGCAGTACTTC. This encodes CASREQYSGGVYEQYF.

Only one count was recorded for this clone. The rearrangement links TRBV7-9 to TRBJ2-5; 10 bases match TRBD2. J gave up 4 bases and V 4 bases, and 6 bases lay outside the gene matches. Germline CDR1 is SEHNR and CDR2 is FQNEAQ (reference sequence). The CDR3 extends over 15 amino acids. The CDR3 sequence: CASSSQLAGGETQYF. The CDR3 DNA is TGTGCCAGCAGCTCCCAGTTAGCGGGGGGAGAGACCCAGTACTTC.

This clone has a single count. The chain's CDR3 is CASRRILAKNIQYF. CDR3 nucleotide sequence: TGCGCCAGCAGGCGGATACTAGCCAAAAACATTCAGTACTTC. The V call is TRBV10-1, the J call TRBJ2-4; D is unresolved. Trimming pared 6 bases from V and 0 bases from J, leaving 9 bases between. The CDR3 is 14 residues long. Germline V lookup: CDR1 WNHNN, CDR2 SYGVQD (reference sequence).

This rearrangement joins TRBV12-5 to TRBJ1-6, with 7 nucleotides matching TRBD1. Germline CDR1 is LGHNT and CDR2 is FRNRAP. This CDR3 region has 13 residues. V lost 5 bases and J lost 13; bases outside the gene matches: 8. CDR3 protein: CASGPTDRRPLHF. The CDR3 nucleotides read TGTGCTAGTGGTCCTACGGACAGGCGGCCCCTCCACTTT.

The chain links TRBV5-8 to TRBJ1-5, with 8 bases aligning to TRBD1. Germline CDR1 is SGHTS and CDR2 is YDEGEE. J lost 9 bases, V lost 1 base, and 9 bases had no gene match. The CDR3 extends over 15 amino acids. CDR3 nucleotide sequence: TGTGCCAGCAGCTTGTCCCCCGACAGGGGTGGGCCCCAGCATTTT. It encodes CASSLSPDRGGPQHF.

This clone appeared a single time. V is TRBV5-4 and J is TRBJ2-7; D is undetermined. Trimming removed 0 bases from V and 3 bases from J, with 10 bases in between. CDR3 length equals 14 residues. CDR1 SGHNT and CDR2 YYREEE come from the germline V gene (reference sequence). CDR3 amino acids: CASSLDPSYYEQYF. In DNA form, the CDR3 reads TGTGCCAGCAGCTTGGACCCTTCCTACTACGAGCAGTACTTC.

The V gene is TRBV5-1, the J gene TRBJ2-1; TRBD2 matches 11 bases. The V segment lost 0 bases and the J segment 7 bases; nucleotides outside the gene matches: 15. This CDR3 has 19 residues. Per the germline V gene, CDR1 is SGHRS and CDR2 is YFSETQ. Here the CDR3 reads CASSLEGGLAGGIGNEQFF. The CDR3 bases are TGCGCCAGCAGCTTGGAGGGTGGCCTAGCGGGGGGTATTGGGAATGAGCAGTTCTTC.

This clone was seen a few times. The chain couples TRBV6-1 to TRBJ1-1; 10 nucleotides align to TRBD1. Germline CDR1 and CDR2: MNHNS and SASEGT. The CDR3 is 15 residues long. V shed 5 bases and J 4 bases; nucleotides not matched to a gene: 7. CDR3 protein: CASSITGTGVTEAFF. The CDR3 nucleotides read TGTGCCAGCAGTATAACCGGGACAGGGGTCACTGAAGCTTTCTTT.